This TCR beta chain came from a study of persistence of HIV-infected CD4 T cells. Background on the study: Antigen stimulation activated a lower proportion of cells, more of them memory, than anti-CD3/anti-CD28 stimulation.

With respect to this clone: Its antigen is still unknown.

This nonspecific control used anti-CD3/anti-CD28 bead stimulation of CD4+ T cells. Responding CD4+ T cells were sorted by upregulation of both CD40 ligand and CD69. These HIV-1-infected adults initiated suppressive ART in chronic infection. Donors had undetectable plasma HIV-1 RNA, under 50 copies/mL, for 4+ years. A roughly 20-hour stimulation of CD8-depleted PBMCs used anti-CD28/CD49d costimulation, CD40-blocking antibody and enfuvirtide. This was the immunoSEQ version 4 assay in survey mode. Profiled with immunoSEQ multiplex PCR; TCRdb holds only in-frame clones, not every one. The sample records about 45,000 clones, over 80% being singletons. Germline lookup yields CDR1 SGHRS and CDR2 YFSETQ. The V and J ends lost 4 bases and 1 base respectively, with 9 bases between them. This CDR3 spans 13 amino acids.

This sequence originates from an adult woman with HIV who was CMV-seropositive. The chain is built from TRBV5-1 and TRBJ2-7; D is perhaps TRBD2 (6 bases). This material consisted of CD4+ T cells sorted from PBMCs after roughly 18-hour stimulation, taken from a patient who received antiretroviral therapy. CDR3 nucleotides: TGCGCCAGCAGCCGGGGGAGTTCCTACGAGCAGTACTTC. This translates into CASSRGSSYEQYF.